The next 21 T cell receptor beta chains were all read from a single sample in a study of radiotherapy plus CTLA-4 blockade in lung cancer. Sequenced by immunoSEQ multiplex PCR; TCRdb stores in-frame clones only, minus some. This sample has 95,000 to 150,000 clones; over 80% occur once, and the top ten carry approximately 7%. Specimen: peripheral blood, collected from a patient treated with radiotherapy plus ipilimumab. These receptors originate from a human donor with non-small cell lung cancer that progressed on radiotherapy plus ipilimumab.

The rearrangement uses TRBV15 and TRBJ1-5, with D possibly being TRBD1 (6 bases). V dropped 4 bases and J dropped 6 bases, with 13 bases sitting between them. CDR3 length: 14 amino acids. Germline V CDR1 and CDR2: LNHNV, YYDKDF (reference sequence). The DNA of the CDR3 is TGTGCCACCAGCAAGGGGGGGCTGGGTCAGCCCCAGCATTTT. This codes for CATSKGGLGQPQHF. Full variable domain (outside the CDR3, taken from reference TRBV15 and TRBJ1-5): DAMVIQNPRYQVTQFGKPVTLSCSQTLNHNVMYWYQQKSSQAPKLLFHYYDKDFNNEADTPDNFQSRRPNTSFCFLDIRSPGLGDTAMYLCATSKGGLGQPQHFGDGTRLSIL.

V is TRBV4-2 and J is TRBJ1-2; D perhaps matches TRBD1 (6 bases). V gave up 2 bases and J gave up 4 bases, with 14 bases separating them. This CDR3 region has 15 residues. Germline values: CDR1 LGHNA, CDR2 YNFKEQ. CDR3: CASSQRNQGIYGYTF. As DNA, the CDR3 is TGTGCCAGCAGCCAACGGAATCAGGGGATCTATGGCTACACCTTC.

The rearrangement joins TRBV2 to TRBJ1-1; no reliable D call. The CDR3 runs 14 residues. Germline V gene data show CDR1 as SNHLY and CDR2 as FYNNEI. Trimming removed 10 bases at V and 0 bases at J, with 15 bases between. The CDR3 spells CATSLIRMNTEAFF. CDR3 nucleotide sequence: TGTGCCACCTCCCTCATACGTATGAACACTGAAGCTTTCTTT.

The chain joins TRBV7-2 to TRBJ2-3, with 10 bases aligning to TRBD2. Trimming cost V 1 base and J 4 bases; bases outside gene matches: 8. CDR3 length equals 17 residues. The germline gives CDR1 SGHTA, CDR2 FQGNSA. CDR3 residues: CASSLGGSGRVSDTQYF. The DNA for the CDR3 is TGTGCCAGCAGCTTAGGGGGGAGCGGGAGGGTCTCAGATACGCAGTATTTT. The full variable domain, its missing parts supplied by reference TRBV7-2 and TRBJ2-3, is GAGVSQSPSNKVTEKGKDVELRCDPISGHTALYWYRQSLGQGLEFLIYFQGNSAPDKSGLPSDRFSAERTGGSVSTLTIQRTQQEDSAVYLCASSLGGSGRVSDTQYFGPGTRLTVL.

CDR3 residues: CASSSLAGGRNEQFF. In DNA form, the CDR3 reads TGTGCCAGCAGTAGTCTGGCGGGAGGGAGAAATGAGCAGTTCTTC. The chain joins TRBV2 to TRBJ2-1, with 9 positions matching TRBD2. The CDR3 has 15 residues. V lost 5 bases and J lost 7; bases outside the gene matches: 9. The germline V gene has CDR1 SNHLY and CDR2 FYNNEI.

This chain uses TRBV6-5 with TRBJ2-7, with 8 bases fitting TRBD2. Germline V CDR1 and CDR2: MNHEY, SVGAGI. With 7 bases clipped from V and 5 bases from J, the junction kept 7 bases outside the gene matches. CDR3 length: 13 amino acids. The CDR3 nucleotides are TGTGCCAGCACCTTAAGCGGGAGCAACGAGCAGTACTTC. Protein: CASTLSGSNEQYF.

The V call is TRBV25-1, the J call TRBJ1-1; D ambiguous. V was cut by 0 bases and J by 3 bases, with 5 bases left in between. Per germline, CDR1 MGHDK and CDR2 SYGVNS. The CDR3 length is 13 residues. In DNA form, the CDR3 reads TGTGCCAGCAGTGAATATACAGACACTGAAGCTTTCTTT. Residues: CASSEYTDTEAFF.

The chain employs TRBV27 and TRBJ1-2; tentatively, D is TRBD1 (6 bases). Germline CDR1 is MNHEY and CDR2 is SMNVEV (reference sequence). There are 18 residues in the CDR3. V gave up 1 base and J gave up 0 bases, with 18 bases separating them. In DNA, the CDR3 is TGTGCCAGCAGTTTATTTGGGGACAACCGAGTATCTAACTATGGCTACACCTTC. Its translation: CASSLFGDNRVSNYGYTF.

This chain joins TRBV28 and TRBJ2-7, with D tentatively TRBD2 (6 bases). The germline V gene encodes CDR1 MDHEN and CDR2 SYDVKM. This CDR3 comprises 15 residues. The V end was cut by 8 bases, the J end by 1 base, with 18 bases between. CDR3 residues: CASSPPGTLSYEQYF. DNA for the CDR3: TGTGCCAGCTCCCCTCCCGGGACTTTGTCCTACGAGCAGTACTTC.

This CDR3 is CASSPPRAGLGSYEQYF. In DNA form, the CDR3 reads TGTGCCAGCTCACCACCCCGAGCAGGGTTAGGATCCTACGAGCAGTACTTC. The chain couples TRBV18 to TRBJ2-5, with D perhaps matching TRBD1 (5 bases). Gene TRBJ2-7 matches the end of the DNA better, so the J call may be wrong. The CDR3 is 17 residues long. Germline V lookup: CDR1 KGHSH, CDR2 LQKENI.

The chain carries TRBV23-1 and TRBJ1-1, with D perhaps matching TRBD1 (5 bases). TRBV23-1 is an open reading frame, and its role is uncertain. Trimming stripped 0 bases from V and 1 base from J, with 24 bases between. CDR3 size: 20 residues. The CDR3 region is CASSQSYGTDPFPSNTEAFF. CDR3 DNA sequence: TGCGCCAGCAGTCAATCTTACGGGACTGATCCCTTCCCGTCGAACACTGAAGCTTTCTTT.

CDR3 sequence reads: CASSSKAGITYEQFF. The CDR3 DNA follows: TGTGCCAGTAGTTCTAAAGCGGGTATTACCTATGAGCAGTTCTTC. The chain employs TRBV19 and TRBJ2-1, with a possible D match to TRBD2 (6 bases). The CDR3 totals 15 residues. The V and J ends lost 5 bases and 8 bases respectively, with 19 bases between them. The germline gives CDR1 LNHDA, CDR2 SQIVND (reference sequence).

The V gene is TRBV5-4, the J gene TRBJ2-5, with 12 bases identical to TRBD1. In germline, CDR1 is SGHNT, CDR2 YYREEE (reference sequence). The CDR3 length is 16 residues. Unmatched junction bases numbered 5, after V lost 0 bases and J lost 5 bases. CDR3 in amino acids: CASSLGGTGGAETQYF. The CDR3 region has the DNA TGTGCCAGCAGCTTGGGGGGGACAGGGGGCGCGGAGACCCAGTACTTC. Filled out from reference TRBV5-4 and TRBJ2-5, the complete variable domain reads ETGVTQSPTHLIKTRGQQVTLRCSSQSGHNTVSWYQQALGQGPQFIFQYYREEENGRGNFPPRFSGLQFPNYSSELNVNALELDDSALYLCASSLGGTGGAETQYFGPGTRLLVL.

The chain couples TRBV5-1 to TRBJ2-1; weak D call: TRBD1 (5 bases). The CDR3 runs 15 residues. CDR1 is SGHRS and CDR2 is YFSETQ in the germline V gene. V was shortened by 0 bases and J by 8 bases, with 15 bases between the two germline ends. This CDR3 reads CASSLARASPDEQFF. As DNA, the CDR3 is TGCGCCAGCAGCTTGGCCAGGGCTTCCCCTGATGAGCAGTTCTTC.

The chain combines TRBV6-6 with TRBJ2-1; D remains unclear. Germline CDR1 reads MNHNY; CDR2 reads SVGAGI (reference sequence). CDR3 length: 12 amino acids. V lost 6 bases, J lost 6 bases, and 9 bases lay in between. The chain's CDR3 is CASSRLLNEQFF. CDR3 sequence (DNA): TGTGCCAGCAGCCGACTCCTCAATGAGCAGTTCTTC.

This chain joins TRBV13 and TRBJ2-3; 12 bases are a match to TRBD2. CDR3 length: 16 amino acids. V was pared by 4 bases and J by 2 bases, with 4 bases of the junction left unmatched. CDR1 and CDR2 (germline): PRHDT, FYEKMQ (reference sequence). The CDR3 DNA follows: TGTGCCAGCAGCTGGCGGACTAGCGGGACCACAGATACGCAGTATTTT. Its protein is CASSWRTSGTTDTQYF.

This sequence joins TRBV6-5 and TRBJ1-5; D might be TRBD1 (5 bases). The CDR3 covers 14 residues. V was pared by 2 bases and J by 1 base, with 6 bases between. Germline V gene data show CDR1 as MNHEY and CDR2 as SVGAGI. The CDR3 here is CASSYRDSNQPQHF. The CDR3 bases are TGTGCCAGCAGTTACCGGGACAGCAATCAGCCCCAGCATTTT.

The rearrangement uses TRBV5-1 and TRBJ2-1; 10 nucleotides align to TRBD1. V lost 8 bases to trimming and J lost 4 bases; unmatched junction nucleotides: 3. Looked up from germline, CDR1 is SGHRS and CDR2 is YFSETQ. The CDR3 is 13 amino acids. CDR3 nucleotides: TGCGCCAGTGGGGACAGGGGATACAATGAGCAGTTCTTC. The encoded protein is CASGDRGYNEQFF.

J is TRBJ2-2 and V is TRBV7-9, with D possibly matching TRBD1 (6 bases). Germline assignment: CDR1 SEHNR and CDR2 FQNEAQ (reference sequence). The V end lost 4 bases, the J end lost 5 bases, and 14 bases lay between the germline ends. The CDR3 contains 15 residues. In nucleotides, the CDR3 is TGTGCCAGCAGCTCTGGTACAGGGTGGACCGGGGAGCTGTTTTTT. Its protein product is CASSSGTGWTGELFF. The full variable domain, rest sourced from reference TRBV7-9 and TRBJ2-2, is DTGVSQNPRHKITKRGQNVTFRCDPISEHNRLYWYRQTLGQGPEFLTYFQNEAQLEKSRLLSDRFSAERPKGSFSTLEIQRTEQGDSAMYLCASSSGTGWTGELFFGEGSRLTVL.

This chain links TRBV5-5 with TRBJ2-5; D possibly matches TRBD1 or TRBD2 (6 bases each). The CDR3 has 14 amino acids. The V end was cut by 2 bases, the J end by 7 bases, with 15 bases between. From germline, CDR1 is SGHKS and CDR2 YYEKEE (reference sequence). For the CDR3, the DNA is TGTGCCAGCAGCTTATCCGGGGGCGAGGGGACCCAGTACTTC. Translation gives CASSLSGGEGTQYF.

This clone was found once. V gene TRBV7-9 combines with J gene TRBJ2-5; 7 positions agree with TRBD2. The CDR3 has 14 amino acids. The germline gives CDR1 SEHNR, CDR2 FQNEAQ (reference sequence). V lost 5 bases and J lost 5; bases outside the gene matches: 8. CDR3 nucleotides: TGTGCCAGCAGCATCGGACTGCGGGGGGAGACCCAGTACTTC. It specifies CASSIGLRGETQYF.